This TCR beta chain was recorded in a study of T cell responses to AZD1222 COVID-19 vaccine. Points from the study as a whole: A reported finding is that nearly half of spike-specific TCRs target unmutated variant regions.

The CDR3 length is 12 residues. Trimming cost V 3 bases and J 7 bases, with 7 bases left between them. Clones were sequenced by immunoSEQ multiplex PCR, and TCRdb holds only the in-frame ones, with some missing. The sample has roughly 70,000 clones; 70% to 90% are singletons. Remarks on this clone: The antigen remains unidentified.

The source is an adult who received the AZD1222 COVID-19 vaccine. Sample: peripheral blood, taken 28 days after the second AZD1222 dose. The rearrangement joins TRBV12-3 or TRBV12-4 to TRBJ2-1; unclear D gene. In nucleotides, the CDR3 is TGTGCCAGCAGTTTTGGAGCTAATGAGCAGTTCTTC. The encoded protein is CASSFGANEQFF.